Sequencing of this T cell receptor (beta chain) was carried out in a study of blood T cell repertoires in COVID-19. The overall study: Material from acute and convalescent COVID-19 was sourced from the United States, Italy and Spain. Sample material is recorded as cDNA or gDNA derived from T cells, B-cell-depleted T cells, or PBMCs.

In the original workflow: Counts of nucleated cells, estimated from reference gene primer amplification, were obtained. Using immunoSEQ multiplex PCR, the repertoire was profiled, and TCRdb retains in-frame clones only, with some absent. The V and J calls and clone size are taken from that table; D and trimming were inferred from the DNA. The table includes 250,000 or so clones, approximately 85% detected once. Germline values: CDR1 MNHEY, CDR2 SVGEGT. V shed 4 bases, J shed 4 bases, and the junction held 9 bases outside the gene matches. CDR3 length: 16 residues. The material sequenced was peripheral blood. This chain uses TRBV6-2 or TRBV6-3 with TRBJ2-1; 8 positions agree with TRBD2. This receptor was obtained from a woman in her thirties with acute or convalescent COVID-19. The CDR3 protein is CASSLAGSGGYNEQFF. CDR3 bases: TGTGCCAGCAGTTTAGCGGGGAGTGGCGGGTACAATGAGCAGTTCTTC.